This T cell receptor beta chain was profiled in a study of human T cells and chemical hapten exposure. Germline values: CDR1 MDHEN, CDR2 SYDVKM. CDR3 length: 13 amino acids. Trimming at V came to 3 bases and at J to 9 bases, leaving 5 bases not matched to a gene. In its sample, this clonotype was seen many times. TCRdb independently ran MiXCR on the RACE reads; one entry per CDR3 protein. The sample contains about 380,000 distinct CDR3 sequences, approximately 5% of which appear only once. Documented time point: pre-sensitization, week 0. Treatment described: therapeutic diphenylcyclopropenone sensitization with weekly scalp DPC.

This receptor was taken from a woman in her fifties or sixties with alopecia areata. Some clones in this sample may be carry-over from other donors' samples. The gene calls are TRBV28 and TRBJ2-1; 7 bases are a match to TRBD2. Specimen: whole blood, collected in connection with sensitization to the hapten diphenylcyclopropenone (DPC). Here the CDR3 reads CASSLTSFAEQFF. In DNA, the CDR3 is TGTGCCAGCAGTTTGACTAGCTTTGCTGAGCAGTTCTTC.